The TCR beta chain described here comes from a study of OX40 agonist ivuxolimab in advanced cancers. Study-wide context: Ivuxolimab was a fully human IgG2 agonistic monoclonal antibody targeting the costimulatory receptor OX40 (CD134). Intravenous ivuxolimab was administered to patients every 2 weeks at six dose levels: 0.01, 0.1, 0.3, 1.5, 3 and 10 mg/kg. Of the approximately 50 patients in dose escalation, approximately 20 had hepatocellular carcinoma, around 15 had melanoma, 9 had renal cell carcinoma and 9 had head and neck cancer. In the dose-escalation cohort, 65% to 85% of patients were male, and the mean age was roughly 56 years with a range of about 20 to 80. The monotherapy dose-escalation portion (N = 52 patients) of the phase I ivuxolimab trial is reported in the paper. Prior anti-PD-1, anti-PD-L1 or anti-CTLA-4 therapy was permitted, and about two fifths of dose-escalation patients had received checkpoint inhibitors. Partial responses occurred in three dose-escalation patients, of whom one had hepatocellular carcinoma and two had cutaneous melanoma. The purpose of peripheral TCRbeta sequencing was to test whether ivuxolimab changed TCR sequence diversity and led to clonal T-cell expansion.

The CDR3 has 15 amino acids, counting the end cysteine and phenylalanine. Of all the DNA, just the CDR3 is kept, 45 bases in frame from base 1. CDR1 and CDR2 are drawn from the germline V gene: MNHNS, SASEGT. Trimming takes 11 bases off V and 1 base off J; junction bases not matched to a gene: 13. For sequencing of the TCRbeta CDR3 region, genomic DNA was extracted from the sorted cells. The immunoSEQ Assay was used for sequencing of TCRbeta CDR3 regions. Held by TCRdb, this immuneACCESS table contains in-frame sequences only and omits some clones. Under half of the omission traces to an unresolved V gene where checked; the cause of the rest is unknown. The sample includes about 48,000 clones, with about 79% observed a single time. The biggest ten clones account for more than 1.5% of the sample. Notes on this clone: This receptor's antigen is unknown. The input lacks base qualities; no much larger clone sits a single base away.

What the work shows at the level of the full study, not this receptor alone: In partial responders in the 0.1-3.0 mg/kg groups, normalized peripheral clonal expansion was found to be among the lowest, especially among CD8+ T cells. After ivuxolimab, expanded clones were on average more numerous among CD8+ T cells than among CD4+ T cells. At doses of 0.1 to 3.0 mg/kg, clonal expansion of both CD4+ and CD8+ T cells in blood was seen between baseline and week 6. The antigen specificity of the clonally expanded peripheral T cells was not determined. Low levels of normalized T-cell clonal expansion were also seen in some patients who did not respond.

The trial excluded patients who had a history of autoimmune disease or were on systemic immunosuppression. In every dose cohort, peripheral blood was drawn for TCR sequencing at baseline, cycle 4 day 1, and cycle 7 day 1. Samples were obtained from an open-label, multicenter, first-in-human phase I dose-escalation trial of ivuxolimab. Adults with locally advanced or metastatic melanoma, renal cell, hepatocellular, or head and neck squamous cell carcinoma were enrolled in the trial. CD4+ and CD8+ T cells were sorted separately from peripheral blood before TCR sequencing. The chain links TRBV6-1 with TRBJ1-2, and 7 junctional nucleotides match TRBD1. This clonotype was obtained from an adult with an advanced solid tumor such as melanoma, head and neck, liver or kidney cancer. This specimen was CD4+ or CD8+ T cells sorted from blood, taken in a trial of the OX40 agonist ivuxolimab. The CDR3 is CASKRGRGLNYGYTF. The base sequence is TGTGCCTCCAAACGAGGGAGGGGGCTTAACTATGGCTACACCTTC.